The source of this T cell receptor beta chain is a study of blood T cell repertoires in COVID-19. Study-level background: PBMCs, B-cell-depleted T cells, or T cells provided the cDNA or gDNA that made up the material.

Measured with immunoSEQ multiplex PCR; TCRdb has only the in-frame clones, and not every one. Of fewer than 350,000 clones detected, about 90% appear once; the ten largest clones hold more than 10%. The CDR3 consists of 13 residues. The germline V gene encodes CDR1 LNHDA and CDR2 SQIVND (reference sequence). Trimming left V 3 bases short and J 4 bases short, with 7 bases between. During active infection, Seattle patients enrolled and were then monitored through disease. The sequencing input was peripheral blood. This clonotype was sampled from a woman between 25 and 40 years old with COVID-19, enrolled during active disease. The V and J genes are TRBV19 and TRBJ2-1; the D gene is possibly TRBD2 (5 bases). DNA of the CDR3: TGTGCCAGTAGTATCGGGATATACAATGAGCAGTTCTTC. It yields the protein CASSIGIYNEQFF.